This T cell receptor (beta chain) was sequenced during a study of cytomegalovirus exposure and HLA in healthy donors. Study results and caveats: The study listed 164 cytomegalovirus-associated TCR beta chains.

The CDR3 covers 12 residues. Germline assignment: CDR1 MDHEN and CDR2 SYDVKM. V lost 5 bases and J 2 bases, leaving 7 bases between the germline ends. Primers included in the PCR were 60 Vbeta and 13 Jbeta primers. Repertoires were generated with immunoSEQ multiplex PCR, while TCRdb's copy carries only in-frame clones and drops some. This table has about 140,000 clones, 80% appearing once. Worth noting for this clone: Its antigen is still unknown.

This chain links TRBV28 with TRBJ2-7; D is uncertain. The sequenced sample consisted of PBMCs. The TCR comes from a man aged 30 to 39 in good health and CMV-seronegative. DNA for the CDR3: TGTGCCAGCAGTGGCGGCCCCTACGAGCAGTACTTC. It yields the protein CASSGGPYEQYF.